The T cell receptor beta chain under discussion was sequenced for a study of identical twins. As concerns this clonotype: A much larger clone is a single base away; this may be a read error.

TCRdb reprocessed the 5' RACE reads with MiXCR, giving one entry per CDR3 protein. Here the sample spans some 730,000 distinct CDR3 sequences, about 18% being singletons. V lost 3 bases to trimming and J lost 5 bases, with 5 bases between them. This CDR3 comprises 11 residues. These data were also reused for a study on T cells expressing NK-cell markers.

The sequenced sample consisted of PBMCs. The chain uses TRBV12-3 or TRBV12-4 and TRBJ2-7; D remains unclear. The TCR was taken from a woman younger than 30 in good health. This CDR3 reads CASSFENEQYF. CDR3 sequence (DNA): TGTGCCAGCAGTTTTGAGAACGAGCAGTACTTC.